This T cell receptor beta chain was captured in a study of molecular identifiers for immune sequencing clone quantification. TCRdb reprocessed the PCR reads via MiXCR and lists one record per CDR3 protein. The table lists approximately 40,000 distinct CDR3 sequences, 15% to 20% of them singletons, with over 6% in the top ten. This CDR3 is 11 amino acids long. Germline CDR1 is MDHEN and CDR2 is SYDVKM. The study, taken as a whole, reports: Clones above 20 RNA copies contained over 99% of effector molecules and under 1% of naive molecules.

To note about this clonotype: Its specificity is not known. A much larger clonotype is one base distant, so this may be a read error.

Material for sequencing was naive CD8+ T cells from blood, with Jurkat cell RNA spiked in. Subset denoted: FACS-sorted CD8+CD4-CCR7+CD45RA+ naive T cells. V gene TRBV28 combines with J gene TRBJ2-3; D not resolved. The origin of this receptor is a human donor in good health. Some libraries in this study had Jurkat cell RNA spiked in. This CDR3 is CANSFAITQYF. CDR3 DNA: TGTGCCAACAGTTTCGCGATTACGCAGTATTTT.